Detailed here is one T cell receptor beta chain. The CDR3 contains 15 residues. V shed 1 base and J 3 bases; nucleotides not matched to a gene: 4. Germline values: CDR1 SNHLY, CDR2 FYNNEI. The data stem from a study of cytomegalovirus exposure and HLA in healthy donors. The PCR ran on 60 Vbeta and 13 Jbeta primers. Clones were sequenced by immunoSEQ multiplex PCR, and TCRdb holds only the in-frame ones, with some missing. The sample holds some 100,000 clones; 60% to 85% are singletons and the top ten take about 5%. Sequencing used PBMCs. This TCR came from a man aged 50-59 years in good health and CMV-seropositive. V gene TRBV2 combines with J gene TRBJ2-7; 9 nucleotides align to TRBD2. CDR3 in DNA: TGTGCCAGCAGTGAAGGGACTAGCGAGCTCTACGAGCAGTACTTC. Protein: CASSEGTSELYEQYF.